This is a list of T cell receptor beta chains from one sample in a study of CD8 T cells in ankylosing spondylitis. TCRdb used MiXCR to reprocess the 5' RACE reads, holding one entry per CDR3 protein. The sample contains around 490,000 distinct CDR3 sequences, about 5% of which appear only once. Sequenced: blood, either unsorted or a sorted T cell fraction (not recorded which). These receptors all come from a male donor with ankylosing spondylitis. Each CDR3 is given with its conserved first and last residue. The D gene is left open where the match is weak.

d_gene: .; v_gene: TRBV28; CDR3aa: CASSSGGADSYGYTF
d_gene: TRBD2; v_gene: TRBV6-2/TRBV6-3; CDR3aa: CASRGLAKTGELFF
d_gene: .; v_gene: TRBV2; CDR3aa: CASSERGEEEKLFF
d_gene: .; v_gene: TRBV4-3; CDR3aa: CASSQLPGDYEQYF
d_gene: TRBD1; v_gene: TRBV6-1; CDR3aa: CASTSRGDRGYGYTF
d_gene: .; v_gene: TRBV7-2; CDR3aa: CASSAAEGPYYGYTF
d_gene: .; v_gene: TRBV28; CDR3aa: CASSSPWYGYTF
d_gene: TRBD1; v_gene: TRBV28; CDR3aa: CASSFPDRVQYF
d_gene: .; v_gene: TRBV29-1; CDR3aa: CSVQTTLRGAGELFF
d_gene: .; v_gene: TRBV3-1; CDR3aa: CASSQGAGPQPQHF
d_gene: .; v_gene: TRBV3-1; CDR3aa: CASSQVMPPKPGELFF
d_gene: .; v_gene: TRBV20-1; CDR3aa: CSAPRGFRETQYF
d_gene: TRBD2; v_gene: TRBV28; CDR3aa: CASSHRLAGGLNRQETQYF
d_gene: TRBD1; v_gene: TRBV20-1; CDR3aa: CSAAPPGGSYEQYF
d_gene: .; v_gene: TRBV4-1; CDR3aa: CASSQDRAGELFF
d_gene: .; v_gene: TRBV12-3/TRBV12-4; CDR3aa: CASSFSGPGYGYTF
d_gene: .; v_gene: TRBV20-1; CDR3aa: CSAEVPANYGYTF
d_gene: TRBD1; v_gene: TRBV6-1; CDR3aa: CASSEAAPDRGYEQYF
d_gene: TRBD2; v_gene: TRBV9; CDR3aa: CASSVTGGRRYNEQFF
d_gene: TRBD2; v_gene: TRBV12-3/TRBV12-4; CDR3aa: CASSHGTSGYEQYF
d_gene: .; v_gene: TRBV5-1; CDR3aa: CASSLGTSGEKLFF
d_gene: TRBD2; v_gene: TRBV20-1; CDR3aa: CSARVLAGLGETQYF
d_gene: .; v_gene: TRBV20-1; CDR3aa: CSARRAAAPLREQYF
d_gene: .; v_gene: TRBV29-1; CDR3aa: CSALGAGNYEQYF
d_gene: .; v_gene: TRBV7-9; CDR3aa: CASSLVGPFF
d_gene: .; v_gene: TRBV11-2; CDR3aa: CASSPPMRASPNEQYF
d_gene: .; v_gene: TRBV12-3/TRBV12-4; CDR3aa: CASSRSRWYEQYF
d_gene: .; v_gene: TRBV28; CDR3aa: CASRFSREQFF
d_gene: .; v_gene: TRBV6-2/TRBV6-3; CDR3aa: CASTPQGVNTEAFF
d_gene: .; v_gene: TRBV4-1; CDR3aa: CASSKTLTGSYEQYF